These 10 T cell receptor beta chains originate from one sample sequenced in a study of tumor-infiltrating lymphocytes in localized non-small cell lung cancer. The method was immunoSEQ multiplex PCR; TCRdb's version includes in-frame clones alone and lacks a portion of them. The table shows 11,000 to 15,000 clones, with approximately 68% occurring only once. Source material: uninvolved lung tissue not adjacent to the tumor. Every receptor here comes from a human donor with non-small cell lung cancer.

This clone was seen only a few times. This sequence joins TRBV2 and TRBJ2-3, with no clear D. V was clipped by 8 bases and J by 1 base, with 4 bases between them. The CDR3 loop spans 11 amino acids. Germline-derived CDR1 and CDR2 are SNHLY and FYNNEI. CDR3 amino acids: CASVGTDTQYF. CDR3 in DNA: TGTGCCAGCGTCGGCACAGATACGCAGTATTTT.

This clone occurred a few times. The chain uses TRBV11-3 and TRBJ1-6, with D possibly TRBD1 on 6 matching bases. Germline V gene sequence: CDR1 SGHNT, CDR2 YENEEA. The V end was cut by 3 bases, the J end by 7 bases, with 10 bases between. This CDR3 comprises 14 residues. The DNA of the CDR3 is TGTGCCAGCAGCTTTGAACAGGGAAATTCACCCCTCCACTTT. Residues: CASSFEQGNSPLHF.

The chain is built from TRBV5-6 and TRBJ2-3, with 10 bases aligning to TRBD1. The CDR3 contains 18 residues. Germline CDR1 SGHDT, CDR2 YYEEEE. V dropped 1 base and J dropped 4; count of bases not matched to a gene: 12. CDR3 in DNA: TGTGCCAGCAGCTTGCACCATACCGGGACAGGGGAGTCAGATACGCAGTATTTT. Its translation: CASSLHHTGTGESDTQYF.

CDR3: CASSIGPWEQINQPQHF. The CDR3 nucleotides read TGTGCCAGTAGTATAGGACCCTGGGAACAGATCAATCAGCCCCAGCATTTT. The chain recombines TRBV19 with TRBJ1-5, with D unresolved. The CDR3 loop spans 17 amino acids. Per germline, CDR1 LNHDA and CDR2 SQIVND (reference sequence). V was shortened by 1 base and J by 3 bases, with 16 bases between the two germline ends.

V is TRBV14 and J is TRBJ2-5, with 16 bases lining up with TRBD2. The germline V gene has CDR1 SGHDN and CDR2 FVKESK. The V segment lost 8 bases and the J segment 4 bases; nucleotides outside the gene matches: 10. CDR3 length equals 17 residues. The DNA for the CDR3 is TGTGCCAGCGGACCGGGACTAGCGGGGGGGCCGAGAGAGACCCAGTACTTC. Translated: CASGPGLAGGPRETQYF.

The chain uses TRBV6-5 and TRBJ2-6; D possibly uses TRBD1 or TRBD2 (5 bases each). Germline V CDR1 and CDR2: MNHEY, SVGAGI. This CDR3 has 15 amino acids. V dropped 6 bases and J dropped 2 bases, with 11 bases sitting between them. CDR3 sequence: CASRGTKTGANVLTF. The DNA for the CDR3 is TGTGCCAGCAGGGGGACGAAGACTGGGGCCAACGTCCTGACTTTC.

The CDR3 DNA follows: TGTGCCTGGAGTACCCGAGGAGGGAGTAGCAATCAGCCCCAGCATTTT. Translating it yields CAWSTRGGSSNQPQHF. This sequence joins TRBV30 and TRBJ1-5, with D unresolved. The V end was cut by 2 bases, the J end by 0 bases, with 14 bases between. CDR3 size: 16 residues. Germline values: CDR1 GTSNPN, CDR2 SVGIG (reference sequence).

This chain connects TRBV19 to TRBJ1-1, with D hard to call. Per the germline V gene, CDR1 is LNHDA and CDR2 is SQIVND (reference sequence). The ends were cut back, 7 bases at V and 0 bases at J, with 6 bases in the middle. The CDR3 contains 12 residues. CDR3 region: CASTGVNTEAFF. CDR3 nucleotide sequence: TGTGCCAGTACGGGAGTGAACACTGAAGCTTTCTTT.

This chain links TRBV2 with TRBJ2-6; a possible D gene is TRBD1 (6 bases). The germline V gene has CDR1 SNHLY and CDR2 FYNNEI. Trimming stripped 7 bases from V and 5 bases from J, with 15 bases between. This CDR3 comprises 15 residues. CDR3 sequence: CASKDRALRANVLTF. The CDR3 DNA is TGTGCCAGCAAGGACAGAGCTCTTCGGGCCAACGTCCTGACTTTC.

The chain carries TRBV5-6 and TRBJ2-1, with 8 bases matching TRBD2. CDR1 SGHDT and CDR2 YYEEEE come from the germline V gene. The V gene end was trimmed by 4 bases and the J gene end by 10 bases; junction bases not matched to a gene: 7. The CDR3 loop spans 13 amino acids. CDR3 sequence (DNA): TGTGCCAGCAGCCCGATAGCGGGACGGGAGCAGTTCTTC. It yields the protein CASSPIAGREQFF.